This passage covers 27 T cell receptor beta chains from one sample sequenced in a study of blood T cells in healthy people across ages (dated by TCRdb to the mid-2010s). The protocol used for the library was 5' RACE. This sample was sequenced with an Illumina HiSeq 2500. The second PCR ran for roughly 7 to 12 cycles and used a J-beta primer mix along with a sample-barcoded 5' primer. The public reads were run again by TCRdb, first through fastp at Q25 and then through MiXCR, and only productive beta chains were kept. Entries that share a CDR3 protein sequence are merged under the most common genes and DNA. The table for this sample lists 950,000 to 1,200,000 distinct CDR3 sequences; around two fifths of them were counted only once. Of the sample, about 12% is held by the ten largest clones. The sequenced material came from blood. These receptors were taken from a man aged 18 to 30 in good health.

On this clonotype itself: Sequence at one end of the junction differs from germline and may be a read error. The chain recombines TRBV20-1 with TRBJ2-5; D ambiguous. Germline V CDR1 and CDR2: DFQATT, SNEGSKA (reference sequence). CDR3 size: 13 residues. The CDR3 region has the DNA TGCAGTGCTAGAGGAACCAGTAAAGAGACCCGGTACTTC. It codes for CSARGTSKETRYF.

The gene calls are TRBV6-1 and TRBJ1-6, with 8 nucleotides matching TRBD1. This CDR3 has 13 amino acids. V lost 8 bases, J lost 10 bases, and 7 bases stayed unmatched. Germline V lookup: CDR1 MNHNS, CDR2 SASEGT. This CDR3 is CASSDRGLSPLHF. The CDR3 region has the DNA TGTGCCAGCTCAGACAGGGGTCTCTCACCCCTCCACTTT.

V and J are TRBV13 and TRBJ2-1; maybe TRBD2 (6 bases). The CDR3 contains 15 residues. V lost 4 bases to trimming and J lost 10 bases, with 20 bases between them. Germline V gene lookup returns CDR1 PRHDT and CDR2 FYEKMQ (reference sequence). The CDR3 nucleotides read TGTGCCAGCAGCTCCCGGAGGGACGCAAACGGGGAGCAGTTCTTC. Translated: CASSSRRDANGEQFF.

Ten or more counts support this clonotype. This chain connects TRBV20-1 to TRBJ1-5; D might be TRBD1 (6 bases). Trimming removed 5 bases from V and 1 base from J, with 9 bases in between. CDR3 length: 13 residues. CDR1 and CDR2 (germline): DFQATT, SNEGSKA (reference sequence). The CDR3 nucleotides are TGCAGTGCTCACAGGGACAGCAATCAGCCCCAGCATTTT. Protein product: CSAHRDSNQPQHF.

Remarks on this clonotype: The germline gene is not matched at one end of the junction; a read error may be the cause. The chain carries TRBV20-1 and TRBJ2-7; D may be TRBD1 (6 bases). The germline CDR1 and CDR2 sequences are DFQATT and SNEGSKA (reference sequence). This CDR3 is 13 amino acids long. The CDR3 protein is CSARPTQGYKQYF. The CDR3 DNA is TGCAGTGCTAGACCTACACAGGGCTACAAGCAGTACTTC.

V is TRBV5-1 and J is TRBJ2-1; maybe TRBD1 (6 bases). Germline loops: CDR1 SGHRS, CDR2 YFSETQ. The CDR3 is made up of 15 amino acids. The V gene lost 0 bases and the J gene lost 6 bases, with 13 bases spanning the gap. CDR3 nucleotide sequence: TGCGCCAGCAGCTTGGATGGGACACCCTCCAATGAGCAGTTCTTC. Amino acid sequence: CASSLDGTPSNEQFF.

To note about this clonotype: Given a much more abundant clone one base away, this may be a read error. The V gene is TRBV24-1, the J gene TRBJ2-3; D remains ambiguous. Germline-derived CDR1 and CDR2 are KGHDR and SFDVKD. V was shortened by 6 bases and J by 3 bases, with 12 bases between the two germline ends. This CDR3 is built from 14 residues. DNA for the CDR3: TGTGCCACCAGTCATGGGTCAGTGACAGATACGCAGTATTTT. Translated: CATSHGSVTDTQYF.

The chain has TRBV6-5 and TRBJ2-2, with a possible D match to TRBD1 (6 bases). Germline V gives CDR1 MNHEY, CDR2 SVGAGI. The CDR3 has 17 residues. Trimming cost V 0 bases and J 2 bases, with 13 bases left between them. Here the CDR3 DNA reads TGTGCCAGCAGTTACTCTCCAGGGGTGAAAAACACCGGGGAGCTGTTTTTT. This encodes CASSYSPGVKNTGELFF.

V gene TRBV5-8 combines with J gene TRBJ1-5; D possibly corresponds to TRBD1 (5 bases). The V gene lost 2 bases and the J gene lost 3 bases, with 15 bases spanning the gap. The germline V gene has CDR1 SGHTS and CDR2 YDEGEE. The CDR3 loop spans 16 amino acids. CDR3: CASSFIEGANNQPQHF. The CDR3 nucleotides read TGTGCCAGCAGCTTCATCGAAGGGGCTAACAATCAGCCCCAGCATTTT.

The chain joins TRBV20-1 to TRBJ2-1; 13 bases fit TRBD2. Germline V gives CDR1 DFQATT, CDR2 SNEGSKA (reference sequence). This CDR3 region has 16 residues. Trimming removed 3 bases from V and 1 base from J; junction bases left unmatched: 3. The CDR3 DNA reads TGCAGTGCTAGTGGGACTAGCGGGGTTTCCTACAATGAGCAGTTCTTC. Amino acid sequence: CSASGTSGVSYNEQFF.

The J gene is TRBJ1-2, the V gene TRBV6-5, with 7 bases aligning to TRBD1. CDR3 length: 15 amino acids. The germline CDR1 and CDR2 sequences are MNHEY and SVGAGI. J was trimmed by 4 bases and V by 7 bases; bases with no gene match: 12. In DNA, the CDR3 is TGTGCCAGCATAGGGGGACCGAGGGACAGCTATGGCTACACCTTC. Translating it yields CASIGGPRDSYGYTF.

This clonotype was recorded many times. The CDR3 sequence is CASSLRGPYNSPLHF. The CDR3 DNA follows: TGTGCCAGCAGCTTACGGGGTCCCTATAATTCACCCCTCCACTTT. This chain joins TRBV7-2 and TRBJ1-6; D uncertain. The germline gives CDR1 SGHTA, CDR2 FQGNSA. Trimming took off 2 bases at V and 2 bases at J, with 7 bases between the two ends. The CDR3 is 15 residues long.

This clonotype has only a few counts. The chain has TRBV4-3 and TRBJ2-1, with 8 bases that match TRBD1. Germline V lookup: CDR1 LGHNA, CDR2 YSLEER. This CDR3 comprises 13 residues. The J segment lost 9 bases and the V segment lost 2 bases, leaving 3 bases of the junction unmatched. The CDR3: CASSQTRGREQFF. CDR3 nucleotides: TGCGCCAGCAGCCAAACCAGGGGGCGTGAGCAGTTCTTC.

V usage is TRBV6-4 and J usage is TRBJ1-4; D uncertain. Germline CDR1 reads MRHNA; CDR2 reads SNTAGT. The CDR3 length is 15 residues. V lost 4 bases, J lost 3 bases, and 12 bases lay in between. In DNA, the CDR3 is TGTGCCAGCAGTGCTTCCGGGAACCCTAATGAAAAACTGTTTTTT. Protein: CASSASGNPNEKLFF.

The CDR3, as DNA: TGCAGTGCCCCACAACCGGGCAAGACCCAGTACTTC. Translation: CSAPQPGKTQYF. The V and J genes are TRBV20-1 and TRBJ2-5; D is unresolved. The germline V gene has CDR1 DFQATT and CDR2 SNEGSKA (reference sequence). The ends were cut back, 6 bases at V and 6 bases at J, with 14 bases in the middle. The CDR3 has 12 residues.

This clonotype turned up a few times. The CDR3 nucleotides read TGTGCCAGCAGTTACTCTAGGAACGGCAATCAGCCCCAGCATTTT. Encoded protein: CASSYSRNGNQPQHF. The J gene is TRBJ1-5, the V gene TRBV6-5; unclear D gene. CDR3 length: 15 residues. With 0 bases removed from V and 2 bases from J, the gap between germline ends came to 8 bases. The germline CDR1 and CDR2 sequences are MNHEY and SVGAGI.

This chain links TRBV5-1 with TRBJ2-2; no reliable D call. The CDR3 consists of 15 residues. CDR1 is SGHRS and CDR2 is YFSETQ in the germline V gene. V was clipped by 0 bases and J by 0 bases, with 6 bases between them. The CDR3 region is CASSLVHTNTGELFF. CDR3 DNA sequence: TGCGCCAGCAGCTTGGTTCATACGAACACCGGGGAGCTGTTTTTT. The variable domain in full, completed from reference TRBV5-1 and TRBJ2-2, reads KAGVTQTPRYLIKTRGQQVTLSCSPISGHRSVSWYQQTPGQGLQFLFEYFSETQRNKGNFPGRFSGRQFSNSRSEMNVSTLELGDSALYLCASSLVHTNTGELFFGEGSRLTVL.

This clonotype was seen a few times. The J gene is TRBJ2-5, the V gene TRBV6-2 or TRBV6-3; 9 positions match TRBD2. Germline V gene data show CDR1 as MNHEY and CDR2 as SVGEGT. V dropped 0 bases and J dropped 5; count of bases not matched to a gene: 4. The CDR3 spans 15 residues. CDR3: CASSYSGLAGETQYF. The CDR3 DNA reads as TGTGCCAGCAGTTACTCGGGACTAGCTGGGGAGACCCAGTACTTC.

The CDR3 spells CASSPRVQPNTEAFF. The CDR3 DNA reads TGTGCCAGCTCACCACGGGTACAGCCCAACACTGAAGCTTTCTTT. The V and J genes are TRBV18 and TRBJ1-1; no reliable D call. V lost 1 base and J lost 2, with 11 bases in between. The CDR3 runs to 15 residues. CDR1 and CDR2 from the germline V gene are KGHSH and LQKENI.

J is TRBJ1-2 and V is TRBV4-3; D not certain. Germline V gene lookup returns CDR1 LGHNA and CDR2 YSLEER. The CDR3 is 14 amino acids. The germline V and J ends were trimmed by 1 base and 4 bases, with 10 bases remaining between them. The CDR3 is CASSQVRGGYGYTF. The CDR3 bases are TGCGCCAGCAGCCAAGTACGGGGTGGCTATGGCTACACCTTC.

Comments on this clonotype: Its ends do not fully match the called genes, so a read error is possible. The rearrangement uses TRBV12-3 or TRBV12-4 and TRBJ1-2; no definite D call. This CDR3 comprises 12 residues. The CDR3 loop is CAGSREVGGYTF. For the CDR3, the DNA is TGTGCCGGCAGTCGGGAAGTTGGCGGCTACACCTTC.

This rearrangement joins TRBV20-1 to TRBJ2-7; D is possibly TRBD1 (5 bases). V was pared by 5 bases and J by 0 bases, with 20 bases between. CDR3 length: 16 amino acids. CDR1 is DFQATT, CDR2 SNEGSKA, per germline (reference sequence). The CDR3 protein is CSAGAIGATTSYEQYF. CDR3 DNA: TGCAGTGCTGGGGCGATCGGAGCGACCACCTCCTACGAGCAGTACTTC.

The chain has TRBV6-5 and TRBJ2-5; the D call may be TRBD1 or TRBD2 (5 bases each). The CDR3 runs 13 residues. Per the germline V gene, CDR1 is MNHEY and CDR2 is SVGAGI. Trimming cost V 2 bases and J 11 bases, with 15 bases left between them. CDR3 DNA sequence: TGTGCCAGCAGTTACACGGGGCTCGGTGAGCAGTACTTC. This translates into CASSYTGLGEQYF.

In this sample, this clonotype turned up once. The gene calls are TRBV5-1 and TRBJ1-1, with D possibly matching TRBD1 (6 bases). The ends were cut back, 7 bases at V and 6 bases at J, with 16 bases in the middle. The CDR3 runs 13 residues. Per the germline V gene, CDR1 is SGHRS and CDR2 is YFSETQ. The CDR3 protein is CASGFVRGAEAFF. DNA for the CDR3: TGCGCCAGCGGATTTGTGAGGGGGGCTGAAGCTTTCTTT. The variable domain in full, with the rest retrieved from reference TRBV5-1 and TRBJ1-1, is KAGVTQTPRYLIKTRGQQVTLSCSPISGHRSVSWYQQTPGQGLQFLFEYFSETQRNKGNFPGRFSGRQFSNSRSEMNVSTLELGDSALYLCASGFVRGAEAFFGQGTRLTVV.

This clonotype was seen a handful of times. The chain carries TRBV4-3 and TRBJ2-3, with unresolved D. CDR3 length equals 14 residues. Germline V lookup: CDR1 LGHNA, CDR2 YSLEER. The germline V and J ends were trimmed by 5 bases and 3 bases, with 12 bases remaining between them. CDR3 sequence reads: CASSKSSKTDTQYF. The DNA for the CDR3 is TGCGCCAGCAGCAAGAGTAGTAAAACAGATACGCAGTATTTT.

This clonotype has more than one count but fewer than ten. The chain combines TRBV12-3 or TRBV12-4 with TRBJ2-3, with 11 nucleotides matching TRBD2. The CDR3 runs to 16 residues. J was trimmed by 7 bases and V by 5 bases; bases with no gene match: 11. CDR3 residues: CASSGGTSGFLNTQYF. The CDR3 bases are TGTGCCAGCAGTGGCGGGACTAGCGGTTTCTTGAATACGCAGTATTTT.

The V gene is TRBV12-3 or TRBV12-4, the J gene TRBJ2-5; D is tentatively TRBD1 or TRBD2 (6 bases each). Deletions cut 11 bases from V and 2 bases from J, with 12 bases between. CDR3 length: 12 residues. CDR3 bases: TGTGCCTCCGGGGGCGAGCAAGAGACCCAGTACTTC. Protein product: CASGGEQETQYF.